The 5 T cell receptor beta chains below were found in one sample sequenced in a study of regulatory T cells in long-lasting Graves disease (dated by TCRdb to 2020 to 2023). According to the study, the label for this sample's time point signals: newly diagnosed GD, antithyroid drugs for less than 3 months. RNA was extracted from PBMCs in TRIzol for both TCR sequencing and RNA sequencing. To prepare the library, multiplex PCR was applied. The instrument was an Illumina HiSeq 4000. To build TCR beta libraries, CDR3 regions were amplified by Arm-PCR using iRepertoire HTBI primers. TCRdb reanalyzed the raw reads on its own, using fastp at Q25 for trimming and MiXCR for clone calling, and kept in-frame beta chains. Each record represents a unique CDR3 protein, reported with the most common genes and DNA among its rows. In all, the sample holds a few hundred thousand distinct CDR3 sequences, and 10% to 15% of those were seen once. The ten largest clones take up approximately 17% of the sample.

These sequences were also reported in another study, on T cells in Graves' hyperthyroidism and ophthalmopathy.

Sequences were derived from peripheral blood mononuclear cells (PBMCs), sampled at new diagnosis, from a patient treated with antithyroid drugs. These receptors were obtained from a woman younger than 30 with Graves disease. Donor details come from another sample of the same person, matched by shared clones.

The table lists this clonotype with many counts. The chain combines TRBV12-3 or TRBV12-4 with TRBJ1-5; D gene uncertain. The CDR3 runs 13 residues. Trimming pared 1 base from V and 10 bases from J, leaving 11 bases between. The CDR3 loop reads CASSLDTTRPQHF. CDR3 DNA sequence: TGTGCCAGCAGTTTAGACACAACTCGACCCCAGCATTTT.

CDR3 loop: CSATRTGLSNQPQHF. CDR3 nucleotides: TGCAGTGCGACCCGGACAGGGCTTAGCAATCAGCCCCAGCATTTT. The V and J genes are TRBV20-1 and TRBJ1-5, with 8 positions matching TRBD1. The germline V gene encodes CDR1 DFQATT and CDR2 SNEGSKA (reference sequence). CDR3 size: 15 residues. V lost 6 bases, J lost 0 bases, and 7 bases stayed unmatched.

This chain links TRBV5-1 with TRBJ1-2; a weak D match, TRBD1 (5 bases). The V gene's germline CDR1 is SGHRS and CDR2 YFSETQ. This CDR3 contains 14 residues. V was shortened by 4 bases and J by 8 bases, with 18 bases between the two germline ends. The CDR3 protein is CASSPFGAARGYTF. Written as DNA, the CDR3 is TGCGCCAGCAGCCCCTTTGGGGCGGCGAGGGGCTACACCTTC.

This clonotype has a count of ten or more. The chain employs TRBV4-1 and TRBJ2-3; D gene uncertain. Trimming cost V 1 base and J 0 bases, with 8 bases left between them. Germline-derived CDR1 and CDR2 are MGHRA and YSYEKL. The CDR3 consists of 15 residues. Here the CDR3 reads CASSQGPGSTDTQYF. CDR3 nucleotide sequence: TGCGCCAGCAGCCAAGGTCCTGGAAGCACAGATACGCAGTATTTT.

This clonotype showed up many times. The V gene is TRBV3-1, the J gene TRBJ2-7, with TRBD2 identical over 7 bases. This CDR3 comprises 17 residues. V was clipped by 1 base and J by 9 bases; unmatched bases: 18. CDR1 LGHDT and CDR2 YNNKEL come from the germline V gene (reference sequence). CDR3 nucleotides: TGTGCCAGCAGCCAAGGACAAAGGACTAGTGGTTTCGGGGCGCAGTACTTC. Protein: CASSQGQRTSGFGAQYF.